The 20 T cell receptor beta chains reported below all come from one sample, sequenced in a study of cytomegalovirus exposure and HLA in healthy donors (dated by TCRdb to 2017 to 2019). Library generation was performed with the immunoSEQ multiplex PCR assay. Here the immuneACCESS table is served through TCRdb, limited to in-frame sequences with V and J called. Missing clones are a known gap in these copies; in checked studies unresolved V genes cover under half, and the rest lacks a known reason. This sample comprises about 43,000 clones, about 93% of them detected only once. Approximately 5.4% of the sample is in the top ten clones. Material: PBMCs. The receptors come from a man aged 18-30 years in good health and CMV-seronegative.

The rearrangement uses TRBV6-4 and TRBJ1-1; D unresolved. Germline values: CDR1 MRHNA, CDR2 SNTAGT. V was cut by 5 bases and J by 0 bases, with 7 bases left in between. The CDR3 runs 13 residues. CDR3 residues: CASSPGMNTEAFF. The CDR3 DNA sequence: TGTGCCAGCAGTCCGGGAATGAACACTGAAGCTTTCTTT.

The rearrangement joins TRBV7-2 to TRBJ2-1; D is unclear. The CDR3 contains 17 residues. The germline V gene encodes CDR1 SGHTA and CDR2 FQGNSA. V was cut by 2 bases and J by 0 bases, with 14 bases left in between. This CDR3 is CASSLFPGSSSYNEQFF. Here the CDR3 DNA reads TGTGCCAGCAGCTTATTCCCTGGGTCTAGCTCCTACAATGAGCAGTTCTTC.

This chain links TRBV5-4 with TRBJ2-1; 8 nucleotides match TRBD1. The CDR3 contains 16 residues. After removal of 4 bases from V and 0 bases from J, the junction contained 6 bases not matched to a gene. CDR1 is SGHNT, CDR2 YYREEE, per germline (reference sequence). In DNA form, the CDR3 reads TGTGCCAGCAGCAAAGGGACAGGAAACTCCTACAATGAGCAGTTCTTC. This encodes CASSKGTGNSYNEQFF.

The J gene is TRBJ2-7, the V gene TRBV7-2, with 7 bases fitting TRBD1. The CDR3 is 14 residues long. V was pared by 3 bases and J by 4 bases, with 6 bases of the junction left unmatched. Germline V lookup: CDR1 SGHTA, CDR2 FQGNSA. The CDR3 nucleotides are TGTGCCAGCAGCTTTACCGGCAGGGGGTACGAGCAGTACTTC. This gives the protein CASSFTGRGYEQYF. Combining the CDR3 with reference TRBV7-2 and TRBJ2-7 gives the whole variable domain GAGVSQSPSNKVTEKGKDVELRCDPISGHTALYWYRQSLGQGLEFLIYFQGNSAPDKSGLPSDRFSAERTGGSVSTLTIQRTQQEDSAVYLCASSFTGRGYEQYFGPGTRLTVT.

The rearrangement uses TRBV27 and TRBJ1-4; TRBD1 matches 8 bases. CDR3 length equals 14 residues. J was trimmed by 4 bases and V by 7 bases; bases with no gene match: 5. Germline assignment: CDR1 MNHEY and CDR2 SMNVEV (reference sequence). The CDR3 protein is CASKIQGVNEKLFF. CDR3 coding DNA: TGTGCCAGCAAGATACAGGGGGTTAATGAAAAACTGTTTTTT.

The chain employs TRBV4-1 and TRBJ2-5; TRBD2 agrees at 13 bases. Germline CDR1 reads MGHRA; CDR2 reads YSYEKL. The length of the CDR3 is 19 residues. The J segment lost 2 bases and the V segment lost 0 bases, leaving 9 bases of the junction unmatched. CDR3 DNA sequence: TGCGCCAGCAGCCAAGACCCCGGACTAGCGGGGGCACTACAAGAGACCCAGTACTTC. Protein sequence: CASSQDPGLAGALQETQYF.

The chain joins TRBV28 to TRBJ1-1; no firm D call. Between the trimmed V and J ends, which lost 8 bases and 0 bases, there was a span of 22 bases. There are 17 residues in the CDR3. Germline V gene lookup returns CDR1 MDHEN and CDR2 SYDVKM. The CDR3, as DNA: TGTGCCAGCTGGAGACCCCCGGGATCCCGGGTGAACACTGAAGCTTTCTTT. It specifies CASWRPPGSRVNTEAFF.

The CDR3 loop reads CASSSGSGGYEQYF. The CDR3 nucleotides are TGTGCCAGCAGTTCTGGGAGCGGGGGTTACGAGCAGTACTTC. V is TRBV2 and J is TRBJ2-7; TRBD2 matches at 8 bases. The germline V gene encodes CDR1 SNHLY and CDR2 FYNNEI. V lost 5 bases to trimming and J lost 4 bases; unmatched junction nucleotides: 7. CDR3 length: 14 residues.

The V call is TRBV5-6, the J call TRBJ2-5; 13 positions agree with TRBD2. CDR1 and CDR2 (germline): SGHDT, YYEEEE. The CDR3 is made up of 16 amino acids. The J segment lost 5 bases and the V segment lost 0 bases, leaving 4 bases of the junction unmatched. The CDR3 sequence: CASSLALAGGPETQYF. For the CDR3, the DNA is TGTGCCAGCAGCTTGGCACTAGCGGGAGGGCCCGAGACCCAGTACTTC.

The chain couples TRBV7-2 to TRBJ2-3; 7 nucleotides line up with TRBD1. V shed 5 bases and J 3 bases; nucleotides not matched to a gene: 5. The CDR3 sequence is 14 residues long. Looked up from germline, CDR1 is SGHTA and CDR2 is FQGNSA. For the CDR3, the DNA is TGTGCCAGCAGCACAGGGGCTGGGACAGATACGCAGTATTTT. Encoded protein: CASSTGAGTDTQYF.

The chain uses TRBV27 and TRBJ2-2; D not certain. This CDR3 spans 14 amino acids. V was shortened by 1 base and J by 1 base, with 4 bases between the two germline ends. Germline V gene sequence: CDR1 MNHEY, CDR2 SMNVEV (reference sequence). CDR3 sequence reads: CASSLWQNTGELFF. The DNA of the CDR3 is TGTGCCAGCAGTTTATGGCAGAACACCGGGGAGCTGTTTTTT.

The V call is TRBV10-2, the J call TRBJ2-5, with 8 bases identical to TRBD2. This CDR3 has 17 residues. Losses at the gene ends were 4 bases for V and 2 bases for J; bases not matched to a gene: 12. Germline CDR1 reads WSHSY; CDR2 reads SAAADI. The CDR3 DNA reads TGCGCCAGCAGTGCCGGACTAGCTCGAACTCTGCAAGAGACCCAGTACTTC. Protein product: CASSAGLARTLQETQYF.

The chain combines TRBV2 with TRBJ2-3, with 11 nucleotides matching TRBD2. The trim removed 6 bases at V and 12 bases at J, leaving 11 bases unmatched. This CDR3 region has 14 residues. Looked up from germline, CDR1 is SNHLY and CDR2 is FYNNEI. The CDR3 region is CASRRNSGRELQYF. The CDR3 region has the DNA TGTGCCAGCAGACGCAATAGCGGGAGGGAACTACAGTATTTT.

The CDR3 here is CASSEDRAQPQHF. CDR3 in DNA: TGTGCCAGCAGTGAGGACAGGGCTCAGCCCCAGCATTTT. The V gene is TRBV6-1, the J gene TRBJ1-5; 8 positions match TRBD1. CDR3 size: 13 residues. Trimming removed 3 bases from V and 6 bases from J; junction bases left unmatched: 1. CDR1 and CDR2 from the germline V gene are MNHNS and SASEGT.

V and J are TRBV18 and TRBJ1-1; D is unresolved. The CDR3 is made up of 15 amino acids. CDR1 and CDR2 (germline): KGHSH, LQKENI. Trimming removed 5 bases at V and 6 bases at J, with 19 bases between. The CDR3 DNA reads TGTGCCAGCTCAAACTCAGATAGCGGGGTGGCTGAAGCTTTCTTT. Translating it yields CASSNSDSGVAEAFF. The variable domain in full, with the rest retrieved from reference TRBV18 and TRBJ1-1, is NAGVMQNPRHLVRRRGQEARLRCSPMKGHSHVYWYRQLPEEGLKFMVYLQKENIIDESGMPKERFSAEFPKEGPSILRIQQVVRGDSAAYFCASSNSDSGVAEAFFGQGTRLTVV.

The rearrangement joins TRBV9 to TRBJ2-2, with TRBD2 identical over 8 bases. Losses at the gene ends were 0 bases for V and 7 bases for J; bases not matched to a gene: 5. Germline V gene lookup returns CDR1 SGDLS and CDR2 YYNGEE. CDR3 length: 15 amino acids. The CDR3 coding sequence is TGTGCCAGCAGCGTAGATGGACTAGCCGACGGGGAGCTGTTTTTT. Amino acids: CASSVDGLADGELFF.

The rearrangement uses TRBV9 and TRBJ2-7; TRBD2 matches at 13 bases. CDR1 and CDR2 from the germline V gene are SGDLS and YYNGEE. The CDR3 is 15 residues long. V trimming: 4 bases; J trimming: 4 bases; junction bases outside the gene matches: 5. The CDR3: CASSPTSGGVYEQYF. For the CDR3, the DNA is TGTGCCAGCAGCCCCACTAGCGGGGGGGTGTACGAGCAGTACTTC. Based on the CDR3 plus reference TRBV9 and TRBJ2-7, the full variable domain is DSGVTQTPKHLITATGQRVTLRCSPRSGDLSVYWYQQSLDQGLQFLIQYYNGEERAKGNILERFSAQQFPDLHSELNLSSLELGDSALYFCASSPTSGGVYEQYFGPGTRLTVT.

The chain employs TRBV6-6 and TRBJ1-4; D remains ambiguous. This CDR3 comprises 14 residues. Trimming removed 4 bases at V and 7 bases at J, with 13 bases between. The germline CDR1 and CDR2 sequences are MNHNY and SVGAGI (reference sequence). The CDR3 spells CASSSPVRGEKLFF. In nucleotides, the CDR3 is TGTGCCAGCAGTTCCCCAGTGCGAGGTGAAAAACTGTTTTTT.

This clone was detected once. The J gene is TRBJ2-5, the V gene TRBV28; 10 nucleotides line up with TRBD2. The CDR3 is 17 residues long. Trimming cost V 6 bases and J 4 bases; bases outside gene matches: 14. The germline V gene encodes CDR1 MDHEN and CDR2 SYDVKM. Here the CDR3 DNA reads TGTGCCAGCAGCCCCCTCACACAGCGGGAGGGCGGAGAGACCCAGTACTTC. Translated, it gives CASSPLTQREGGETQYF.

This CDR3 reads CASTKTGNTEAFF. In DNA form, the CDR3 reads TGTGCCAGCACCAAGACAGGGAACACTGAAGCTTTCTTT. The chain uses TRBV25-1 and TRBJ1-1; D is possibly TRBD1 (6 bases). V lost 7 bases and J lost 1, with 10 bases in between. CDR3 length equals 13 residues. Germline loops: CDR1 MGHDK, CDR2 SYGVNS.